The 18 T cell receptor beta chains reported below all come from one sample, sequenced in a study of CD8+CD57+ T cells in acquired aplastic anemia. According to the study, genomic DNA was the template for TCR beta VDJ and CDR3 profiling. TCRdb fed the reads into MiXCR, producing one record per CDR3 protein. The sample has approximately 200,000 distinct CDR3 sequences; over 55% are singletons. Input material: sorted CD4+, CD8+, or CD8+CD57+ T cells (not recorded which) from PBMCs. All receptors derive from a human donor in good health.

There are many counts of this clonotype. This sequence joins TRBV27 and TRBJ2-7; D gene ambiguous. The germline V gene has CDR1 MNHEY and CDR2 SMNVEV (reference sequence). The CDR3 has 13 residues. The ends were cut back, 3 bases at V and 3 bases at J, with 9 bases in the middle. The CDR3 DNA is TGTGCCAGCAGTTTCTCGAATTACTACGAGCAGTACTTC. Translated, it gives CASSFSNYYEQYF.

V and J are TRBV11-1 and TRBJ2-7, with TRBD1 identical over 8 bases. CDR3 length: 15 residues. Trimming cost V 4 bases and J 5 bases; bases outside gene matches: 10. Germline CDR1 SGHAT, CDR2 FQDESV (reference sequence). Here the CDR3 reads CASSSTGANANEQYF. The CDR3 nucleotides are TGTGCCAGCAGCTCGACAGGGGCGAACGCCAACGAGCAGTACTTC.

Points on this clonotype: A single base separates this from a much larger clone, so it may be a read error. The CDR3 coding sequence is TGCGCCAGCAGCCAAGAAGTAGGGACTAGCGGCACAGATGCGCAGTATTTT. It specifies CASSQEVGTSGTDAQYF. This rearrangement joins TRBV4-1 to TRBJ2-3; TRBD2 aligns across 11 bases. Germline V gene lookup returns CDR1 MGHRA and CDR2 YSYEKL. CDR3 length: 17 residues.

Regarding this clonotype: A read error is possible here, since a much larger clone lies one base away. This CDR3 reads CASSQDRNTEAFF. DNA for the CDR3: TGTGCCAGCAGCCAGGACAGGAACACTGAAGCTTTCTTT. The V call is TRBV7-2, the J call TRBJ1-1, with D possibly being TRBD1 (6 bases). The CDR3 sequence is 13 residues long. CDR1 is SGHTA and CDR2 is FQGNSA in the germline V gene. V lost 5 bases and J lost 1, with 8 bases in between.

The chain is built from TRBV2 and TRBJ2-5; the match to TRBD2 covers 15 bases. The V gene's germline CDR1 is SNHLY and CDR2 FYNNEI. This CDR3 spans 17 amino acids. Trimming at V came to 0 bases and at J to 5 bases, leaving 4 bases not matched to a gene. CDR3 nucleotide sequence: TGTGCCAGCAGTGAAGCGCTTGGACTAGCGGGAGGGGAGACCCAGTACTTC. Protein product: CASSEALGLAGGETQYF.

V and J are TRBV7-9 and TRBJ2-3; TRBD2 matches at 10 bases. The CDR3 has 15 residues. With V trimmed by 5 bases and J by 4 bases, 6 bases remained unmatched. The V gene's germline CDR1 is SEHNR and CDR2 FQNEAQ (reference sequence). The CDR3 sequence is CASSISGGNADTQYF. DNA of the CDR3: TGTGCCAGCAGCATTAGCGGGGGGAATGCAGATACGCAGTATTTT.

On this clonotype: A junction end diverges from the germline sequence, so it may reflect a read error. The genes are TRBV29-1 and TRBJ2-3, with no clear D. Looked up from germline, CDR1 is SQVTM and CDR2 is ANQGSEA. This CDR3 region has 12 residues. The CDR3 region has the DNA TGCGGCGTTCCCAGAAGCACAGATACGCAGTATTTT. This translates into CGVPRSTDTQYF.

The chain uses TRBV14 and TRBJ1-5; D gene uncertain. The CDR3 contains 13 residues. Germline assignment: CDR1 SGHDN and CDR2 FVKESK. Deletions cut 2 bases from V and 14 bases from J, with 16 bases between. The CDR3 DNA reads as TGTGCCAGCAGCCAAACGGGCAGGTCTTACGAGCATTTT. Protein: CASSQTGRSYEHF.

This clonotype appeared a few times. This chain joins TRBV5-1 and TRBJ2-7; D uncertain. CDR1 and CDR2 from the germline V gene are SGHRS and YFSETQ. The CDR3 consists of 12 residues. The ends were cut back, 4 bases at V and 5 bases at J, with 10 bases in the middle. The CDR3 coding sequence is TGCGCCAGCAGCGGTCCCACAGACGAGCAGTACTTC. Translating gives CASSGPTDEQYF.

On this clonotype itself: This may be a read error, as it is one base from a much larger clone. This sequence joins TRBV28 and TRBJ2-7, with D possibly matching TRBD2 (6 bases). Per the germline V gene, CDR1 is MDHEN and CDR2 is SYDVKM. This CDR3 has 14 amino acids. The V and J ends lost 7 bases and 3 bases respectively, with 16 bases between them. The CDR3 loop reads CASTTSYGVYEQYF. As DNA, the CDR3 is TGTGCCAGCACTACTAGCTATGGGGTCTACGAGCAGTACTTC.

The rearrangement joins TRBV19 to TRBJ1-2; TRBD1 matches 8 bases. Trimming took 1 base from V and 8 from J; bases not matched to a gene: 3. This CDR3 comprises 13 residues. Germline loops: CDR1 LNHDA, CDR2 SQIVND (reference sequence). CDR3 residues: CASSIGTGYGYTF. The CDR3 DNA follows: TGTGCCAGTAGTATAGGGACAGGGTACGGCTACACCTTC.

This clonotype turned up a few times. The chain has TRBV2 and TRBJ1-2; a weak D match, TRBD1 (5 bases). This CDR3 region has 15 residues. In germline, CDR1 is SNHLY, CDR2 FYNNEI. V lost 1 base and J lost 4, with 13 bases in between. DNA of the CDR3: TGTGCCAGCAGTGAAGGGCAGGGCGGCGGCTATGGCTACACCTTC. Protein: CASSEGQGGGYGYTF.

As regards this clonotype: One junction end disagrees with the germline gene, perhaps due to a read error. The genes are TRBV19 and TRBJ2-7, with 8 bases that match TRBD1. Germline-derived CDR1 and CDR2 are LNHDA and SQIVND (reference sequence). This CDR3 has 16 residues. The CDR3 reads CASSAKTGDIVYDQYF. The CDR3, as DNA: TGTGCCAGTAGTGCGAAGACAGGGGATATAGTCTACGATCAGTACTTC.

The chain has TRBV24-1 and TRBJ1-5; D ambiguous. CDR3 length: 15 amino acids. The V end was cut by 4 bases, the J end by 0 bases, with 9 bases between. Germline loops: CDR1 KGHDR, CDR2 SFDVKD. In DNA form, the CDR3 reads TGTGCCACCAGTGAAAGGCATGATAGCAATCAGCCCCAGCATTTT. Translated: CATSERHDSNQPQHF.

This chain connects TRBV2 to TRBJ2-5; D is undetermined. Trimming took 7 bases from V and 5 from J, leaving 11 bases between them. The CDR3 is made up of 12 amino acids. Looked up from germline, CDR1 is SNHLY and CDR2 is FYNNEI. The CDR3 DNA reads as TGTGCCAGCAAGGAAGGATTTGAGACCCAGTACTTC. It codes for CASKEGFETQYF.

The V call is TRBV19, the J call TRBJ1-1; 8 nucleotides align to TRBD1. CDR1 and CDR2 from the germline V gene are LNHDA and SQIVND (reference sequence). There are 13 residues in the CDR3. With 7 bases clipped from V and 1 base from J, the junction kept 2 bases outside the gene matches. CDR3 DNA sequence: TGTGCCAGTAAGACAGGGGAGAACACTGAAGCTTTCTTT. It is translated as CASKTGENTEAFF.

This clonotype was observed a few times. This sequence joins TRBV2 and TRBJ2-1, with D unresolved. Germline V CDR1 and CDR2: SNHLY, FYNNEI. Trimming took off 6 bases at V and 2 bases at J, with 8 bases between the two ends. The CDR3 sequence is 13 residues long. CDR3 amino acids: CASSTVPYNEQFF. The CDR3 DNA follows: TGTGCCAGCAGCACCGTACCCTACAATGAGCAGTTCTTC. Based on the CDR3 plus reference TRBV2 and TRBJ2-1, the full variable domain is EPEVTQTPSHQVTQMGQEVILRCVPISNHLYFYWYRQILGQKVEFLVSFYNNEISEKSEIFDDQFSVERPDGSNFTLKIRSTKLEDSAMYFCASSTVPYNEQFFGPGTRLTVL.

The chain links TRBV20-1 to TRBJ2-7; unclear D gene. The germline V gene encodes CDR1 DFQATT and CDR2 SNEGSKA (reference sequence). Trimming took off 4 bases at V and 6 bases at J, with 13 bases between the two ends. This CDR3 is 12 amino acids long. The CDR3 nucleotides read TGCAGTGCTATTGCCTATTACCGCGAGCAGTACTTC. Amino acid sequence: CSAIAYYREQYF.